A selection of T cell receptor beta chains follows, all from one sample in a study of vaccination effects on CD4 cells after COVID-19. Their antigen targets remain unknown. Clones were sequenced by immunoSEQ multiplex PCR, and TCRdb holds only the in-frame ones, with some missing. The sample lists around 66,000 clones, about 67% occurring once. The sequences come from CD4+ T cells from PBMCs cultured without peptide, collected after COVID-19 vaccination. Receptors were obtained from a human donor who received a COVID-19 vaccine. CDR3s include the opening cysteine and the closing phenylalanine or tryptophan. Fields, in order: V gene, J gene, D gene, clone size, CDR3 DNA, CDR3 protein. A D gene is named only where the DNA matches it firmly. Clone size, where shown, is once, few, many, or a class for clones that have expanded.

v_gene: TRBV5-4; j_gene: TRBJ1-1; d_gene: NA; abundance: NA; CDR3nt: TGTGCCAGCAGCTTTAGGGAGAACTTAAACACTGAAGCTTTCTTT; CDR3aa: CASSFRENLNTEAFF
v_gene: TRBV18; j_gene: TRBJ1-1; d_gene: NA; abundance: NA; CDR3nt: TGTGCCAGCTCCACCAGTGAGAACACTGAAGCTTTCTTT; CDR3aa: CASSTSENTEAFF
v_gene: TRBV3-1/TRBV3-2; j_gene: TRBJ1-5; d_gene: NA; abundance: NA; CDR3nt: TGTGCCAGCAGCCAAACCCGGGATCAGCCCCAGCATTTT; CDR3aa: CASSQTRDQPQHF
v_gene: TRBV28; j_gene: TRBJ1-2; d_gene: TRBD1; abundance: few; CDR3nt: TGTGCCAGCAGTTCCCAGGGACAGGGCTTCTATGGCTACACCTTC; CDR3aa: CASSSQGQGFYGYTF
v_gene: TRBV10-3; j_gene: TRBJ1-2; d_gene: NA; abundance: once; CDR3nt: TGTGCCATCAGTGAGGAGAGGGAAAGTCGCTACACCTTC; CDR3aa: CAISEERESRYTF
v_gene: TRBV19; j_gene: TRBJ2-3; d_gene: NA; abundance: NA; CDR3nt: TGTGCCAGTAGTATAGTGGGCGCTGGTTCAGATACGCAGTATTTT; CDR3aa: CASSIVGAGSDTQYF
v_gene: TRBV7-8; j_gene: TRBJ2-2; d_gene: NA; abundance: NA; CDR3nt: TGTGCCAGCAGCTTAGGTGGCCCCACCGGGGAGCTGTTTTTT; CDR3aa: CASSLGGPTGELFF
v_gene: TRBV7-2; j_gene: TRBJ2-5; d_gene: NA; abundance: NA; CDR3nt: TGTGCCAGCAGCTTAGCGGGGCCTCGTGAGACCCAGTACTTC; CDR3aa: CASSLAGPRETQYF
v_gene: TRBV7-3; j_gene: TRBJ1-1; d_gene: NA; abundance: NA; CDR3nt: TGTGCCAGCAGCTTATTTGCCAGGGAGAACACTGAAGCTTTCTTT; CDR3aa: CASSLFARENTEAFF
v_gene: TRBV2; j_gene: TRBJ1-5; d_gene: NA; abundance: few; CDR3nt: TGTGCCAGCAGTGCATCTCGGGATCAGGCCCAGCATTTT; CDR3aa: CASSASRDQAQHF
v_gene: TRBV19; j_gene: TRBJ1-5; d_gene: NA; abundance: few; CDR3nt: TGTGCCAGTAGTATAGATGGGGGACATAGCTTTCAGCCCCAGCATTTT; CDR3aa: CASSIDGGHSFQPQHF
v_gene: TRBV7-2; j_gene: TRBJ1-2; d_gene: TRBD1; abundance: few; CDR3nt: TGTGCCAGCAGCCGGCGACAGGGTGGATCGGATGGCTACACCTTC; CDR3aa: CASSRRQGGSDGYTF
v_gene: TRBV5-4; j_gene: TRBJ2-1; d_gene: NA; abundance: NA; CDR3nt: TGTGCCAGCAGCTTGGGGCAGCCTGTTAATGAGCAGTTCTTC; CDR3aa: CASSLGQPVNEQFF
v_gene: TRBV19; j_gene: TRBJ2-2; d_gene: TRBD1; abundance: few; CDR3nt: TGTGCCAGTAGTAACCGGGACAGGGGCGCCGGGGAGCTGTTTTTT; CDR3aa: CASSNRDRGAGELFF
v_gene: TRBV7-8; j_gene: TRBJ2-5; d_gene: TRBD2; abundance: NA; CDR3nt: TGTGCCAGCAGCTTAGAGCGGGGAGAGACCCAGTACTTC; CDR3aa: CASSLERGETQYF
v_gene: TRBV18; j_gene: TRBJ1-1; d_gene: NA; abundance: few; CDR3nt: TGTGCCAGCTCACGTCCGACGGGGGGGACTGAAGCTTTCTTT; CDR3aa: CASSRPTGGTEAFF
v_gene: TRBV10-3; j_gene: TRBJ2-3; d_gene: TRBD1; abundance: NA; CDR3nt: TGTGCCACCAACCCACGGACAGGCGGCACAGATACGCAGTATTTT; CDR3aa: CATNPRTGGTDTQYF
v_gene: TRBV28; j_gene: TRBJ2-1; d_gene: NA; abundance: NA; CDR3nt: TGTGCCAGCCGCGCCAGGGAGGTCACCTACAATGAGCAGTTCTTC; CDR3aa: CASRAREVTYNEQFF
v_gene: TRBV28; j_gene: TRBJ1-4; d_gene: NA; abundance: NA; CDR3nt: TGTGCCAGCAGTTTATTGCAGGCTAATGAAAAACTGTTTTTT; CDR3aa: CASSLLQANEKLFF
v_gene: TRBV20-1; j_gene: TRBJ1-1; d_gene: NA; abundance: few; CDR3nt: TGCAGTGCTAGACTAAACACTGAAGCTTTCTTT; CDR3aa: CSARLNTEAFF
v_gene: TRBV19; j_gene: TRBJ1-3; d_gene: NA; abundance: NA; CDR3nt: TGTGCCAGTAGACCTCAGGGTCACTCTGGAAACACCATATATTTT; CDR3aa: CASRPQGHSGNTIYF
v_gene: TRBV27; j_gene: TRBJ2-3; d_gene: NA; abundance: NA; CDR3nt: TGTGCCAGCAGCCCCCCCTCTTATCCCCCAGATACGCAGTATTTT; CDR3aa: CASSPPSYPPDTQYF
v_gene: TRBV28; j_gene: TRBJ2-3; d_gene: TRBD1; abundance: NA; CDR3nt: TGTGCCAGCAGTTCCTTCCGGGACAGAGACACAGATACGCAGTATTTT; CDR3aa: CASSSFRDRDTDTQYF
v_gene: TRBV9; j_gene: TRBJ1-1; d_gene: NA; abundance: few; CDR3nt: TGTGCCAGCAGTCAGGGACCGAACACTGAAGCTTTCTTT; CDR3aa: CASSQGPNTEAFF
v_gene: TRBV10-1; j_gene: TRBJ2-1; d_gene: NA; abundance: few; CDR3nt: TGCGCCAGCAGTGAGTTAGGAGCGGTTCGCTCCTACAATGAGCAGTTCTTC; CDR3aa: CASSELGAVRSYNEQFF
v_gene: TRBV10-3; j_gene: TRBJ1-3; d_gene: NA; abundance: NA; CDR3nt: TGTGCCACTGCGACAGGACCGTCTGGAAACACCATATATTTT; CDR3aa: CATATGPSGNTIYF
v_gene: TRBV24-1; j_gene: TRBJ2-3; d_gene: TRBD1; abundance: NA; CDR3nt: TGTGCCACCAGACAGGGGCAGGATACGCAGTATTTT; CDR3aa: CATRQGQDTQYF
v_gene: TRBV11-2; j_gene: TRBJ2-2; d_gene: NA; abundance: NA; CDR3nt: TGTGCCAGCAGCTCTCCCTTTGGGGCGAACACCGGGGAGCTGTTTTTT; CDR3aa: CASSSPFGANTGELFF
v_gene: TRBV7-3; j_gene: TRBJ2-3; d_gene: TRBD2; abundance: NA; CDR3nt: TGTGCCAGCAGGACACCGGGACTAGCGGGGGGTTGGGCAGATACGCAGTATTTT; CDR3aa: CASRTPGLAGGWADTQYF
v_gene: TRBV19; j_gene: TRBJ1-2; d_gene: NA; abundance: NA; CDR3nt: TGTGCCAGTAGCCCTAGAAACAGCCTTAACTATGGCTACACCTTC; CDR3aa: CASSPRNSLNYGYTF
v_gene: TRBV6-5; j_gene: TRBJ1-3; d_gene: NA; abundance: NA; CDR3nt: TGTGCCAGCAAGGAGGGAAGCTCTGGAAACACCATATATTTT; CDR3aa: CASKEGSSGNTIYF
v_gene: TRBV19; j_gene: TRBJ2-1; d_gene: NA; abundance: NA; CDR3nt: TGTGCCAGTAGTATAGGTAGCTACAATGAGCAGTTCTTC; CDR3aa: CASSIGSYNEQFF
v_gene: TRBV4-3; j_gene: TRBJ1-5; d_gene: TRBD1; abundance: NA; CDR3nt: TGCGCCAGCAGCCAAACTTTGTTTGGACAGGGTGTTCGACAGCCCCAGCATTTT; CDR3aa: CASSQTLFGQGVRQPQHF
v_gene: TRBV5-1; j_gene: TRBJ2-3; d_gene: NA; abundance: NA; CDR3nt: TGCGCCAGCGCCGAATTATGGGGGGATACGCAGTATTTT; CDR3aa: CASAELWGDTQYF
v_gene: TRBV12-3/TRBV12-4; j_gene: TRBJ2-2; d_gene: NA; abundance: NA; CDR3nt: TGTGCCAGCAGTTCTAGGAGGACCGGGGAGCTGTTTTTT; CDR3aa: CASSSRRTGELFF
v_gene: TRBV5-1; j_gene: TRBJ2-1; d_gene: TRBD1; abundance: NA; CDR3nt: TGCGCCAGCAGCGCGGGACAGGGACCTAGCTCCTACAATGAGCAGTTCTTC; CDR3aa: CASSAGQGPSSYNEQFF
v_gene: TRBV2; j_gene: TRBJ2-2; d_gene: NA; abundance: NA; CDR3nt: TGTGCCAGCGGGGCAGGGGAGGACACCGGGGAGCTGTTTTTT; CDR3aa: CASGAGEDTGELFF
v_gene: TRBV9; j_gene: TRBJ2-5; d_gene: NA; abundance: NA; CDR3nt: TGTGCCAGCAGCGTTTCAGGGGACGGGACCCAGTACTTC; CDR3aa: CASSVSGDGTQYF
v_gene: TRBV2; j_gene: TRBJ2-5; d_gene: TRBD1; abundance: NA; CDR3nt: TGTGCCAGCAGGGACAGGGCGGAGACCCAGTACTTC; CDR3aa: CASRDRAETQYF
v_gene: TRBV4-3; j_gene: TRBJ1-2; d_gene: NA; abundance: NA; CDR3nt: TGCGCCAGCAGCCAAGACATGCGGAACTATGGCTACACCTTC; CDR3aa: CASSQDMRNYGYTF
v_gene: TRBV2; j_gene: TRBJ1-6; d_gene: TRBD1; abundance: NA; CDR3nt: TGTGCCAGCAGCCTTGGGACAGGGGGATCACCCCTCCACTTT; CDR3aa: CASSLGTGGSPLHF
v_gene: TRBV9; j_gene: TRBJ2-5; d_gene: NA; abundance: NA; CDR3nt: TGTGCCAGCAGCGCTCAGAGCCAAGAGACCCAGTACTTC; CDR3aa: CASSAQSQETQYF
v_gene: TRBV3-1/TRBV3-2; j_gene: TRBJ2-2; d_gene: NA; abundance: NA; CDR3nt: TGTGCCAGCAGCCCCTTTCCCGGGGAGCTGTTTTTT; CDR3aa: CASSPFPGELFF
v_gene: TRBV28; j_gene: TRBJ2-2; d_gene: NA; abundance: NA; CDR3nt: TGTGCCACCTTTCGCTTGAGTAATCCGAACACCGGGGAGCTGTTTTTT; CDR3aa: CATFRLSNPNTGELFF
v_gene: TRBV7-2; j_gene: TRBJ2-2; d_gene: NA; abundance: few; CDR3nt: TGTGCCAGCAGCTTAACTGGGACGCCTGGTGGGGAGCTGTTTTTT; CDR3aa: CASSLTGTPGGELFF
v_gene: TRBV18; j_gene: TRBJ1-3; d_gene: NA; abundance: few; CDR3nt: TGTGCCAGCTCACCGCCGTCACTCTCTGGAAACACCATATATTTT; CDR3aa: CASSPPSLSGNTIYF
v_gene: TRBV7-2; j_gene: TRBJ1-6; d_gene: NA; abundance: NA; CDR3nt: TGTGCCAGCAGCCCCTTTAATTCACCCCTCCACTTT; CDR3aa: CASSPFNSPLHF
v_gene: TRBV29-1; j_gene: TRBJ1-5; d_gene: NA; abundance: NA; CDR3nt: TGCAGCGTGTGGACAACAAATCAGCCCCAGCATTTT; CDR3aa: CSVWTTNQPQHF
v_gene: TRBV30; j_gene: TRBJ2-4; d_gene: NA; abundance: NA; CDR3nt: TGTGCCTGGAGTGCGGGGGACATAGCCAAAAACATTCAGTACTTC; CDR3aa: CAWSAGDIAKNIQYF
v_gene: TRBV27; j_gene: TRBJ1-4; d_gene: NA; abundance: NA; CDR3nt: TGTGCCAGCAGTTTTTATATTAATGAAAAACTGTTTTTT; CDR3aa: CASSFYINEKLFF
v_gene: TRBV10-1; j_gene: TRBJ2-1; d_gene: NA; abundance: NA; CDR3nt: TGCGCCAGCAGTGATGGAAGGAGCGTCAATGAGCAGTTCTTC; CDR3aa: CASSDGRSVNEQFF
v_gene: TRBV29-1; j_gene: TRBJ2-1; d_gene: NA; abundance: NA; CDR3nt: TGCAGCGTTTCCCCAGGGGGGAGACGGGTGAATGAGCAGTTCTTC; CDR3aa: CSVSPGGRRVNEQFF
v_gene: TRBV19; j_gene: TRBJ2-2; d_gene: TRBD2; abundance: NA; CDR3nt: TGTGCCAGTAAGGGGGGGCTAGCGGGGAACACCGGGGAGCTGTTTTTT; CDR3aa: CASKGGLAGNTGELFF